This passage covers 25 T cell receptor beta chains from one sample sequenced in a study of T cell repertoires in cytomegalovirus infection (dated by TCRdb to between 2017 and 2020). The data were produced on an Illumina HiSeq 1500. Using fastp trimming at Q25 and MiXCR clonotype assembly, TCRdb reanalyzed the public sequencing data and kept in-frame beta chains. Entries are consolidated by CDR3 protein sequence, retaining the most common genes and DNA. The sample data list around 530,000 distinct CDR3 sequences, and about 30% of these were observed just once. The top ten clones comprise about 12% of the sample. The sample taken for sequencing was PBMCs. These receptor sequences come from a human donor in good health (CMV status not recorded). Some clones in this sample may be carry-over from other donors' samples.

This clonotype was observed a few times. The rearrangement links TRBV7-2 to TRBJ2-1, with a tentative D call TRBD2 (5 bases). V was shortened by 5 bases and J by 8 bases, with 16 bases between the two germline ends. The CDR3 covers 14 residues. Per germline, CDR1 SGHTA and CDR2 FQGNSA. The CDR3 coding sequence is TGTGCCAGCAGCCCTAGCCCCAAAGTAGATGAGCAGTTCTTC. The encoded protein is CASSPSPKVDEQFF. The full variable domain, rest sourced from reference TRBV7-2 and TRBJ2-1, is GAGVSQSPSNKVTEKGKDVELRCDPISGHTALYWYRQSLGQGLEFLIYFQGNSAPDKSGLPSDRFSAERTGGSVSTLTIQRTQQEDSAVYLCASSPSPKVDEQFFGPGTRLTVL.

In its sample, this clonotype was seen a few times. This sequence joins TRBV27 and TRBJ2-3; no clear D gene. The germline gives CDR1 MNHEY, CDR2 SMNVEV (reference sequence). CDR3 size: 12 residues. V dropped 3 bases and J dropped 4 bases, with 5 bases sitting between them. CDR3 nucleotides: TGTGCCAGCAGTTTCGAGGCAGATACGCAGTATTTT. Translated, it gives CASSFEADTQYF.

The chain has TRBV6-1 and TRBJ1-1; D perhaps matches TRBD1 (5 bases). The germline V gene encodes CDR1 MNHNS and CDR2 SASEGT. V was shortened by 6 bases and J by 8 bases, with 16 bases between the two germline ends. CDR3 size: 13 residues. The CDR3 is CASRAPGHLEAFF. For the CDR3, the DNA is TGTGCCAGCAGGGCCCCAGGGCACCTCGAAGCTTTCTTT.

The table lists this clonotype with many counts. As DNA, the CDR3 is TGTGCCAGCAAGGCAGGGGGCTTAACTAATGAAAAACTGTTTTTT. Translating gives CASKAGGLTNEKLFF. The chain couples TRBV6-1 to TRBJ1-4; TRBD1 agrees at 8 bases. Germline CDR1 is MNHNS and CDR2 is SASEGT. The CDR3 has 15 amino acids. V gave up 7 bases and J gave up 1 base; unmatched junction bases: 5.

This CDR3 reads CATSDPSGQKILEGHSYNEQFF. The CDR3 nucleotides are TGTGCCACCAGTGATCCATCGGGACAGAAAATCCTAGAGGGACACAGTTACAATGAGCAGTTCTTC. The gene calls are TRBV24-1 and TRBJ2-1, with 7 bases aligning to TRBD1. V was clipped by 3 bases and J by 4 bases; unmatched bases: 26. Germline lookup yields CDR1 KGHDR and CDR2 SFDVKD. The CDR3 consists of 22 residues.

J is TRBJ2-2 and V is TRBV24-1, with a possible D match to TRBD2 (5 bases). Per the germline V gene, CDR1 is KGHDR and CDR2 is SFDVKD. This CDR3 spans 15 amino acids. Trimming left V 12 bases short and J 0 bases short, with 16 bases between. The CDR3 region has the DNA TGTGCCGCGGGCGGAGCACATGCGAACACCGGGGAGCTGTTTTTT. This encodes CAAGGAHANTGELFF.

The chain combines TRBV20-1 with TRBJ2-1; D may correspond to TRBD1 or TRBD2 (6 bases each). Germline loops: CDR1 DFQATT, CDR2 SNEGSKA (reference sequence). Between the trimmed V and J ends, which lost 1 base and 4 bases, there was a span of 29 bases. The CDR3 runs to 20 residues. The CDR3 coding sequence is TGCAGTGCTAGAGGGGGCAGGGTGGGTAGCGGAAAAGGGGGGTACAATGAGCAGTTCTTC. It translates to CSARGGRVGSGKGGYNEQFF.

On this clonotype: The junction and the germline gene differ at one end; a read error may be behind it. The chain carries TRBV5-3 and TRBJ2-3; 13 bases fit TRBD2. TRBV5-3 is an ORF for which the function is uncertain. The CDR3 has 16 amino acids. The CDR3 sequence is CASSSRTSGRADTQYF. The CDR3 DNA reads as TGTGCCAGCAGCTCCCGGACTAGCGGGAGAGCAGATACGCAGTATTTT.

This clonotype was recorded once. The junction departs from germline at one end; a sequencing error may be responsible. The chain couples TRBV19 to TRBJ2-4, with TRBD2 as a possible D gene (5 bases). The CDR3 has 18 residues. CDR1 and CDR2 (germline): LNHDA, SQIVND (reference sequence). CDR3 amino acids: CASSMVNPPRGAQNIQYF. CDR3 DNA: TGTGCCAGTAGTATGGTTAACCCCCCCCGGGGAGCCCAAAACATTCAGTACTTC.

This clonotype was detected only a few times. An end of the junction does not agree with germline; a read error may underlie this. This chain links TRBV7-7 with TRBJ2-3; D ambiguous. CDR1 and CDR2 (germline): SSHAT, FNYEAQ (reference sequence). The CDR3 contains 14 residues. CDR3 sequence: CASTPLSQTDTQYF. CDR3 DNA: TGTGCTAGCACCCCCCTCAGCCAAACAGATACGCAGTATTTT. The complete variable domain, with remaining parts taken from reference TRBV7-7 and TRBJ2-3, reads GAGVSQSPRYKVTKRGQDVTLRCDPISSHATLYWYQQALGQGPEFLTYFNYEAQPDKSGLPSDRFSAERPEGSISTLTIQRTEQRDSAMYRCASTPLSQTDTQYFGPGTRLTVL.

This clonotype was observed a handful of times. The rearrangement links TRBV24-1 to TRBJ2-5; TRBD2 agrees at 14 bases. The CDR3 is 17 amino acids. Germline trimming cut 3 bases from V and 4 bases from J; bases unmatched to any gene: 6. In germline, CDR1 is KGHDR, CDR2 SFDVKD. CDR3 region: CATSDTGTSGRGETQYF. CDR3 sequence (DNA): TGTGCCACCAGTGATACCGGGACTAGCGGGAGAGGAGAGACCCAGTACTTC.

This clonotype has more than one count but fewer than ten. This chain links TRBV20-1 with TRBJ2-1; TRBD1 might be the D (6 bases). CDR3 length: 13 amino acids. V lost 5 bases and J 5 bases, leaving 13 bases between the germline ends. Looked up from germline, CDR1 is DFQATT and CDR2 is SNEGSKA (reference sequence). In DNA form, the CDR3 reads TGCAGTGCTGAGGGGGTCCAGCACAATGAGCAGTTCTTC. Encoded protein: CSAEGVQHNEQFF.

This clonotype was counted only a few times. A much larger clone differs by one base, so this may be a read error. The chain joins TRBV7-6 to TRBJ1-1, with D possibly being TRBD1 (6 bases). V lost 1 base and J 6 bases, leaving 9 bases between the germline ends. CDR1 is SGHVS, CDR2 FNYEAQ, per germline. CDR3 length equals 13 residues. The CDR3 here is CASSLDRAAEAFF. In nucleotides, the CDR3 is TGTGCCAGCAGCTTAGACAGGGCCGCTGAAGCTTTCTTT.

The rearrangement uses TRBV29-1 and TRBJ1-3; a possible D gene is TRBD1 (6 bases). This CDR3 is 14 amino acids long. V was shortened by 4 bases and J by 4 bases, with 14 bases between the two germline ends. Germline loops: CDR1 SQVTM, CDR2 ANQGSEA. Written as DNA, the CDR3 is TGCAGCGTTGGTAGCGGGGGCACGGGAAACACCATATATTTT. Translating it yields CSVGSGGTGNTIYF.

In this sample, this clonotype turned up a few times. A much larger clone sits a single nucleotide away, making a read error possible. In DNA, the CDR3 is TGTGCCAGCAGTTTAAAAAGCAATCAGCCCCAGCATTTT. Protein: CASSLKSNQPQHF. The chain has TRBV12-3 or TRBV12-4 and TRBJ1-5; D ambiguous. V was shortened by 2 bases and J by 1 base, with 3 bases between the two germline ends. The CDR3 has 13 amino acids.

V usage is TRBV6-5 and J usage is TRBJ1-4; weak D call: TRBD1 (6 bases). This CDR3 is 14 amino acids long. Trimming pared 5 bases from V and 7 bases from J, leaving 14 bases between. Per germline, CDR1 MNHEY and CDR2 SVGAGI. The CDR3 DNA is TGTGCCAGCAGTCTAGGGGGGCCTCCTGAAAAACTGTTTTTT. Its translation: CASSLGGPPEKLFF.

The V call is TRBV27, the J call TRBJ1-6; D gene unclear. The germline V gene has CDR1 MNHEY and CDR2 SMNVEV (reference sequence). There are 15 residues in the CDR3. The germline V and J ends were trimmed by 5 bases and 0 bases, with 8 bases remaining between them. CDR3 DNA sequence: TGTGCCAGCAGTCCCCAGAGCTCCTATAATTCACCCCTCCACTTT. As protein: CASSPQSSYNSPLHF.

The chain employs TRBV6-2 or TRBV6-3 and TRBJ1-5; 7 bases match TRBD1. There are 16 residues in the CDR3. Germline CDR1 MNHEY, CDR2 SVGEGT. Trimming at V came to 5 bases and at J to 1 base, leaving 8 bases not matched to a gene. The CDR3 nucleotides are TGTGCCAGCAGTCAGGGGGGAGGCAGAAGCAATCAGCCCCAGCATTTT. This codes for CASSQGGGRSNQPQHF.

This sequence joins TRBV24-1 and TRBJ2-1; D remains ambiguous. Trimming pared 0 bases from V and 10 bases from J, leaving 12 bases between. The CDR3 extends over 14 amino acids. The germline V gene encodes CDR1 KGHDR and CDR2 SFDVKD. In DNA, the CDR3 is TGTGCCACCAGTGATTTGAACTGGATGGAGGAGCAGTTCTTC. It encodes CATSDLNWMEEQFF.

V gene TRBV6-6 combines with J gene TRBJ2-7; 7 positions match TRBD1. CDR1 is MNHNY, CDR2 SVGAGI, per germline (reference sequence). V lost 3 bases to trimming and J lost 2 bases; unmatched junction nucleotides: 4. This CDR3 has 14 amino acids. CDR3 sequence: CASSYTGVPYEQYV. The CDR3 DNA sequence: TGTGCCAGCAGTTATACAGGGGTCCCCTACGAGCAGTACGTC.

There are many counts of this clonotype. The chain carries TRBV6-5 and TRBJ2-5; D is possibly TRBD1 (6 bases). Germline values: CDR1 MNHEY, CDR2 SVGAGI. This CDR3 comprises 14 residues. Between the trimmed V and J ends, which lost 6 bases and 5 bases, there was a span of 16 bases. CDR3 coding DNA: TGTGCCAGCAGACAGGGCCTAGGCGGGGAGACCCAGTACTTC. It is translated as CASRQGLGGETQYF.

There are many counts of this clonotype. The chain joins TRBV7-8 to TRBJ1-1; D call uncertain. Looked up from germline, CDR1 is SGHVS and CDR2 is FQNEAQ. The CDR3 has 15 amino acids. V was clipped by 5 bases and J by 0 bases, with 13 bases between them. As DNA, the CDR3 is TGTGCCAGCAGCCCCCAAGCAGACCTGAACACTGAAGCTTTCTTT. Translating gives CASSPQADLNTEAFF.

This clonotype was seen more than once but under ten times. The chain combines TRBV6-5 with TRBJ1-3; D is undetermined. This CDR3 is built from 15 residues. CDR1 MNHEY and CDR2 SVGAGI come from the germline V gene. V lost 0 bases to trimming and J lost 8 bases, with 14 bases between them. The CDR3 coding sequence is TGTGCCAGCAGTTACTCCGGCGGCTCAGCGGACACCATATATTTT. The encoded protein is CASSYSGGSADTIYF.

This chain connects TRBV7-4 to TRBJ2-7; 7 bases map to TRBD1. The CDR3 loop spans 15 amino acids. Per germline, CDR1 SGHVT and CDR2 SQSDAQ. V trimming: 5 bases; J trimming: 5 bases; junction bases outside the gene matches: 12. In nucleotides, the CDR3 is TGTGCCAGCAGCCTCAGACAGGGTTGGGGCCACGAGCAGTACGTC. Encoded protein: CASSLRQGWGHEQYV.

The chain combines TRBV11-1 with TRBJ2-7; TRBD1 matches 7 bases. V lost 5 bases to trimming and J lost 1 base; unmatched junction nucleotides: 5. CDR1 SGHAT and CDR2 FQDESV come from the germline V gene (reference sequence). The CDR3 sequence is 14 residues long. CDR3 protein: CASSTPGQSYEQYF. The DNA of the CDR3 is TGTGCCAGCAGCACCCCGGGACAGTCCTACGAGCAGTACTTC.